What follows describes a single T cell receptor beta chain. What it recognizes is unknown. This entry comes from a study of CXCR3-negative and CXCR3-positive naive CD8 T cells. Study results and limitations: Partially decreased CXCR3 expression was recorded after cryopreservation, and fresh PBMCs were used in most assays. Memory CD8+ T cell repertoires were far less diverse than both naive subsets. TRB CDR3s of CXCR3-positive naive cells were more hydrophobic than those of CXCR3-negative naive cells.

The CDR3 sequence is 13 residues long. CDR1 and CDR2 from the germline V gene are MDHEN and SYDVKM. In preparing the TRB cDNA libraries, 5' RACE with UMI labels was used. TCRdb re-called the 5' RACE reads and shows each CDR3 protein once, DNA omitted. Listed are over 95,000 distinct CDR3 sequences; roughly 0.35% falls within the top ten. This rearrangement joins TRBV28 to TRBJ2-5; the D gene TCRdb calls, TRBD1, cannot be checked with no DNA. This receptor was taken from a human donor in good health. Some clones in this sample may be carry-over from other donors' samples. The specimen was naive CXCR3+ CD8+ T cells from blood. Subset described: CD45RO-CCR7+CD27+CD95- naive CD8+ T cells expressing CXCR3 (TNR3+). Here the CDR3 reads CASSFSPVETQYF.